This T cell receptor (beta chain) was sequenced during a study of cytomegalovirus exposure and HLA in healthy donors. Study results and limitations: Per a prior analysis, the majority of TCR beta V segments were productive roughly 90% or roughly 30% of the time.

In this sample, this clone turned up once. The antigen remains undetermined. The CDR3 consists of 17 residues. Trimming left V 0 bases short and J 0 bases short, with 13 bases between. Germline V gene sequence: CDR1 SGHDT, CDR2 YYEEEE. It was with 60 Vbeta and 13 Jbeta primers that the PCR ran. Using immunoSEQ multiplex PCR, the repertoire was profiled, and TCRdb retains in-frame clones only, with some absent. The sample has some 270,000 clones, around 90% seen once. The chain links TRBV5-6 to TRBJ1-5, with a weak D call TRBD1 (6 bases). The sample consisted of PBMCs. This clonotype originated in a girl aged 2-10 years in good health and CMV-seronegative. DNA of the CDR3: TGTGCCAGCAGCTTGGGACAGGAGATTAATAGCAATCAGCCCCAGCATTTT. Its protein is CASSLGQEINSNQPQHF.